This entry lists 32 T cell receptor beta chains sequenced from one sample in a study of blood T cell repertoires in COVID-19. Using immunoSEQ multiplex PCR, the repertoire was profiled, and TCRdb retains in-frame clones only, with some absent. The sample has roughly 200,000 clones; 75% to 85% are singletons. Material: peripheral blood. The receptor set was obtained from a middle-aged woman with COVID-19, enrolled during active disease.

This sequence joins TRBV5-1 and TRBJ2-7, with a possible D match to TRBD1 (6 bases). Germline-derived CDR1 and CDR2 are SGHRS and YFSETQ. V dropped 1 base and J dropped 2 bases, with 10 bases sitting between them. This CDR3 spans 14 amino acids. CDR3 coding DNA: TGCGCCAGCAGCTTGCCGACAGGACCCTACGAGCAGTACTTC. Its protein product is CASSLPTGPYEQYF.

This clone was seen at least ten times. This chain joins TRBV9 and TRBJ2-5; 11 bases are a match to TRBD2. The CDR3 length is 16 residues. J gave up 5 bases and V 0 bases, and 6 bases lay outside the gene matches. Germline lookup yields CDR1 SGDLS and CDR2 YYNGEE. The CDR3 bases are TGTGCCAGCAGCGTAGGGGTAGCGGGGGGGCTGGAGACCCAGTACTTC. Translating it yields CASSVGVAGGLETQYF.

This chain uses TRBV29-1 with TRBJ2-1; D is perhaps TRBD2 (5 bases). CDR1 and CDR2 (germline): SQVTM, ANQGSEA. Between the trimmed V and J ends, which lost 8 bases and 10 bases, there was a span of 18 bases. The length of the CDR3 is 12 residues. The CDR3 region has the DNA TGCAGCTGTTGGAGGTCGCCGAAGGAGCAGTTCTTC. Translated, it gives CSCWRSPKEQFF.

This clone was counted once. The V gene is TRBV4-2, the J gene TRBJ2-7; D possibly corresponds to TRBD2 (5 bases). This CDR3 contains 13 residues. V lost 0 bases to trimming and J lost 3 bases, with 6 bases between them. Germline V lookup: CDR1 LGHNA, CDR2 YNFKEQ. As DNA, the CDR3 is TGTGCCAGCAGCCAAGATCGGGGCTACGAGCAGTACTTC. This codes for CASSQDRGYEQYF.

The chain is built from TRBV9 and TRBJ1-1; D gene uncertain. This CDR3 region has 13 residues. Germline CDR1 SGDLS, CDR2 YYNGEE. The germline V and J ends were trimmed by 2 bases and 1 base, with 6 bases remaining between them. The CDR3 sequence is CASSVRGNTEAFF. The CDR3 DNA reads as TGTGCCAGCAGCGTGCGTGGGAACACTGAAGCTTTCTTT.

Here the CDR3 DNA reads TGTGCCAGCAGTTTCCTACACGAGCAGTACTTC. This translates into CASSFLHEQYF. The chain carries TRBV12-3 or TRBV12-4 and TRBJ2-7; D is ambiguous. The ends were cut back, 3 bases at V and 5 bases at J, with 5 bases in the middle. The CDR3 sequence is 11 residues long.

The chain recombines TRBV2 with TRBJ2-2, with TRBD2 identical over 8 bases. After removal of 5 bases from V and 5 bases from J, the junction contained 7 bases not matched to a gene. The CDR3 is made up of 15 amino acids. Germline V CDR1 and CDR2: SNHLY, FYNNEI. In DNA, the CDR3 is TGTGCCAGCAGTCCCAGAACGGGGGGGACCGGGGAGCTGTTTTTT. It specifies CASSPRTGGTGELFF.

This clone was seen ten or more times. J is TRBJ2-2 and V is TRBV11-1, with D tentatively TRBD1 (5 bases). Trimming removed 3 bases at V and 0 bases at J, with 11 bases between. Germline V gene sequence: CDR1 SGHAT, CDR2 FQDESV (reference sequence). CDR3 length equals 16 residues. DNA of the CDR3: TGTGCCAGCAGCTTCCCCCAGGGCTCGAACACCGGGGAGCTGTTTTTT. Translation gives CASSFPQGSNTGELFF.

V gene TRBV27 combines with J gene TRBJ2-1; the D gene is possibly TRBD2 (6 bases). V was clipped by 5 bases and J by 8 bases, with 25 bases between them. CDR1 is MNHEY, CDR2 SMNVEV, per germline (reference sequence). This CDR3 contains 17 residues. This CDR3 is CASSLREWGGVIDEQFF. The DNA of the CDR3 is TGTGCCAGCAGTCTCCGGGAGTGGGGTGGTGTTATAGATGAGCAGTTCTTC.

The V gene is TRBV27, the J gene TRBJ2-1; 9 bases agree with TRBD2. Germline lookup yields CDR1 MNHEY and CDR2 SMNVEV (reference sequence). CDR3 length: 15 residues. The V segment lost 3 bases and the J segment 9 bases; nucleotides outside the gene matches: 9. The DNA for the CDR3 is TGTGCCAGCAGTTTGGGTAGCGGGAGATCTAGTGAGCAGTTCTTC. This translates into CASSLGSGRSSEQFF.

This clone was observed once. The chain recombines TRBV15 with TRBJ2-2, with TRBD2 matching over 12 bases. Losses at the gene ends were 5 bases for V and 8 bases for J; bases not matched to a gene: 3. Germline CDR1 and CDR2: LNHNV and YYDKDF (reference sequence). The CDR3 is 14 amino acids. The CDR3 coding sequence is TGTGCCACCAGCGGACTAGCGGGAACTGGGGAGCTGTTTTTT. Translating it yields CATSGLAGTGELFF.

The V gene is TRBV7-9, the J gene TRBJ2-7, with 9 nucleotides matching TRBD1. Trimming cost V 2 bases and J 5 bases; bases outside gene matches: 4. The CDR3 is 14 amino acids. Looked up from germline, CDR1 is SEHNR and CDR2 is FQNEAQ (reference sequence). Here the CDR3 DNA reads TGTGCCAGCAGCTTACGGGACAGGGTCCACGAGCAGTACTTC. It is translated as CASSLRDRVHEQYF.

The J gene is TRBJ2-7, the V gene TRBV5-4, with TRBD2 as a possible D gene (5 bases). Germline assignment: CDR1 SGHNT and CDR2 YYREEE (reference sequence). The length of the CDR3 is 10 residues. CDR3 loop: CASSLVTPGV. In nucleotides, the CDR3 is TGTGCCAGCAGCTTGGTTACACCGGGGGTC.

J is TRBJ1-6 and V is TRBV4-1; D call uncertain. The CDR3 sequence is 14 residues long. The V end was cut by 5 bases, the J end by 6 bases, with 11 bases between. The germline CDR1 and CDR2 sequences are MGHRA and YSYEKL. CDR3 DNA sequence: TGCGCCAGCAGCTTCCGGGAGGCTAATTCACCCCTCCACTTT. Its protein product is CASSFREANSPLHF.

This clone occurred once. The chain recombines TRBV2 with TRBJ2-7, with a tentative D call TRBD2 (6 bases). V lost 7 bases, J lost 5 bases, and 18 bases lay in between. The CDR3 contains 14 residues. Germline CDR1 SNHLY, CDR2 FYNNEI. This CDR3 reads CASIGASGPHEQYF. CDR3 coding DNA: TGTGCCAGCATTGGGGCCAGCGGGCCTCACGAGCAGTACTTC.

Written as DNA, the CDR3 is TGTGCCACCAGCAGACAGGGCGCAGGGGAAAAACTGTTTTTT. Translation: CATSRQGAGEKLFF. This chain connects TRBV15 to TRBJ1-4; D may be TRBD1 (5 bases). V lost 2 bases and J lost 8, with 12 bases in between. The CDR3 sequence is 14 residues long. CDR1 is LNHNV and CDR2 is YYDKDF in the germline V gene (reference sequence).

This clone turned up a few times. The V gene is TRBV5-1, the J gene TRBJ1-1; TRBD1 agrees at 9 bases. Germline CDR1 is SGHRS and CDR2 is YFSETQ. The ends lost 7 bases at V and 3 bases at J; junction bases unmatched: 10. The length of the CDR3 is 15 residues. This CDR3 is CASCEGTGWDTEAFF. The CDR3 DNA sequence: TGCGCCAGCTGTGAAGGGACAGGGTGGGACACTGAAGCTTTCTTT.

The V and J genes are TRBV27 and TRBJ1-1, with 7 bases fitting TRBD1. The V segment lost 6 bases and the J segment 1 base; nucleotides outside the gene matches: 5. The CDR3 loop spans 14 amino acids. Germline V gene sequence: CDR1 MNHEY, CDR2 SMNVEV (reference sequence). CDR3 sequence: CASSPWTGNTEAFF. CDR3 coding DNA: TGTGCCAGCAGCCCTTGGACAGGGAACACTGAAGCTTTCTTT.

The chain uses TRBV7-8 and TRBJ2-3; D might be TRBD2 (5 bases). CDR1 is SGHVS, CDR2 FQNEAQ, per germline. This CDR3 region has 14 residues. V was trimmed by 3 bases and J by 6 bases, leaving 13 bases between them. DNA for the CDR3: TGTGCCAGCAGCTTGGCGGGCCCCAGGGATACGCAGTATTTT. Protein sequence: CASSLAGPRDTQYF.

The chain combines TRBV7-2 with TRBJ2-1; 7 positions agree with TRBD1. Per germline, CDR1 SGHTA and CDR2 FQGNSA. The CDR3 length is 12 residues. The V and J ends lost 5 bases and 10 bases, in that order; junction bases with no gene match: 5. CDR3 sequence: CASSVSTGEQFF. Written as DNA, the CDR3 is TGTGCCAGCAGCGTATCGACAGGGGAGCAGTTCTTC.

V is TRBV2 and J is TRBJ2-2; 7 bases are shared with TRBD1. The CDR3 has 15 amino acids. With 6 bases clipped from V and 1 base from J, the junction kept 5 bases outside the gene matches. Germline V lookup: CDR1 SNHLY, CDR2 FYNNEI. Here the CDR3 DNA reads TGTGCCAGCAGGAGGGACAGACTGAACACCGGGGAGCTGTTTTTT. Amino acid sequence: CASRRDRLNTGELFF.

This clone was seen just once. The chain couples TRBV6-5 to TRBJ2-7; 9 bases line up with TRBD1. This CDR3 region has 13 residues. The ends lost 10 bases at V and 5 bases at J; junction bases unmatched: 9. The germline V gene has CDR1 MNHEY and CDR2 SVGAGI. The CDR3 reads CATTTGGRNEQYF. CDR3 DNA sequence: TGTGCCACCACGACAGGGGGAAGGAACGAGCAGTACTTC.

The chain recombines TRBV7-9 with TRBJ1-5; D ambiguous. The CDR3 loop spans 12 amino acids. The germline V and J ends were trimmed by 4 bases and 7 bases, with 8 bases remaining between them. Germline CDR1 reads SEHNR; CDR2 reads FQNEAQ (reference sequence). The CDR3 bases are TGTGCCAGCAGCTCCCCCATCCAGCCCCAGCATTTT. Translation gives CASSSPIQPQHF. The full variable domain, rest sourced from reference TRBV7-9 and TRBJ1-5, is DTGVSQNPRHKITKRGQNVTFRCDPISEHNRLYWYRQTLGQGPEFLTYFQNEAQLEKSRLLSDRFSAERPKGSFSTLEIQRTEQGDSAMYLCASSSPIQPQHFGDGTRLSIL.

This chain connects TRBV27 to TRBJ2-7; perhaps TRBD1 as D (7 bases). CDR1 is MNHEY and CDR2 is SMNVEV in the germline V gene (reference sequence). Trimming removed 4 bases from V and 2 bases from J, with 18 bases in between. The CDR3 is made up of 16 amino acids. This CDR3 is CASSSSGGSLTYEQYF. The CDR3 nucleotides read TGTGCCAGCAGTTCCTCAGGGGGGAGTTTAACCTACGAGCAGTACTTC.

This chain connects TRBV6-2 or TRBV6-3 to TRBJ2-3; TRBD1 agrees at 7 bases. The V segment lost 2 bases and the J segment 14 bases; nucleotides outside the gene matches: 10. The CDR3 spans 13 residues. Germline values: CDR1 MNHEY, CDR2 SVGEGT. The CDR3 sequence is CASSYPGARTGYF. DNA of the CDR3: TGTGCCAGCAGTTACCCAGGGGCAAGGACAGGGTATTTT.

The V gene is TRBV18, the J gene TRBJ2-1, with 7 bases that match TRBD1. The V gene end was trimmed by 3 bases and the J gene end by 0 bases; junction bases not matched to a gene: 8. CDR1 is KGHSH and CDR2 is LQKENI in the germline V gene. The CDR3 has 17 residues. The CDR3 nucleotides are TGTGCCAGCTCACCTCTGGGGACAGCGAGCTCCTACAATGAGCAGTTCTTC. This gives the protein CASSPLGTASSYNEQFF.

The sample holds one count of this clone. This chain connects TRBV7-9 to TRBJ1-2, with TRBD1 matching over 9 bases. Germline V lookup: CDR1 SEHNR, CDR2 FQNEAQ (reference sequence). V lost 6 bases to trimming and J lost 7 bases; unmatched junction nucleotides: 9. This CDR3 has 14 amino acids. In DNA form, the CDR3 reads TGTGCCAGCAGTTACTCCGGGACAGGGAGTGGCTACACCTTC. The encoded protein is CASSYSGTGSGYTF.

As concerns this clone: The same CDR3 is also encoded by other DNA sequences in this sample. The rearrangement uses TRBV5-4 and TRBJ1-2; 9 bases are shared with TRBD1. The CDR3 runs to 13 residues. V lost 3 bases, J lost 4 bases, and 1 base stayed unmatched. Germline V gene data show CDR1 as SGHNT and CDR2 as YYREEE (reference sequence). CDR3 amino acids: CASSSTGGYGYTF. The CDR3 bases are TGTGCCAGCAGCTCGACAGGGGGCTATGGCTACACCTTC.

The chain is built from TRBV2 and TRBJ1-2; tentatively, D is TRBD1 (5 bases). V was clipped by 7 bases and J by 2 bases, with 17 bases between them. CDR1 is SNHLY, CDR2 FYNNEI, per germline. CDR3 length equals 15 residues. The CDR3 DNA follows: TGTGCCAGCACCTCGACGCGGGGCATGAACTATGGCTACACCTTC. It yields the protein CASTSTRGMNYGYTF.

The chain carries TRBV18 and TRBJ2-6, with TRBD1 matching 7 bases. V dropped 3 bases and J dropped 3; count of bases not matched to a gene: 11. The germline gives CDR1 KGHSH, CDR2 LQKENI. CDR3 length equals 18 residues. CDR3 bases: TGTGCCAGCTCACCTTTCGGACAGGCCTTATTTGGGGCCAACGTCCTGACTTTC. This codes for CASSPFGQALFGANVLTF.

This clone has only a few counts. J is TRBJ1-5 and V is TRBV27; TRBD1 matches 10 bases. The V and J ends lost 1 base and 6 bases, in that order; junction bases with no gene match: 9. The CDR3 extends over 17 amino acids. CDR1 is MNHEY, CDR2 SMNVEV, per germline (reference sequence). Here the CDR3 reads CASSLWGDRGVSQPQHF. The CDR3, as DNA: TGTGCCAGCAGTTTATGGGGGGACAGGGGAGTAAGTCAGCCCCAGCATTTT.

The genes are TRBV3-1 (or the pseudogene TRBV3-2) and TRBJ2-2; 7 nucleotides agree with TRBD2. Germline-derived CDR1 and CDR2 are LGHDT and YNNKEL (reference sequence). This CDR3 comprises 15 residues. The J segment lost 6 bases and the V segment lost 2 bases, leaving 6 bases of the junction unmatched. The CDR3 protein is CASSQRGSGAGELFF. For the CDR3, the DNA is TGTGCCAGCAGCCAACGCGGGAGCGGGGCCGGGGAGCTGTTTTTT.